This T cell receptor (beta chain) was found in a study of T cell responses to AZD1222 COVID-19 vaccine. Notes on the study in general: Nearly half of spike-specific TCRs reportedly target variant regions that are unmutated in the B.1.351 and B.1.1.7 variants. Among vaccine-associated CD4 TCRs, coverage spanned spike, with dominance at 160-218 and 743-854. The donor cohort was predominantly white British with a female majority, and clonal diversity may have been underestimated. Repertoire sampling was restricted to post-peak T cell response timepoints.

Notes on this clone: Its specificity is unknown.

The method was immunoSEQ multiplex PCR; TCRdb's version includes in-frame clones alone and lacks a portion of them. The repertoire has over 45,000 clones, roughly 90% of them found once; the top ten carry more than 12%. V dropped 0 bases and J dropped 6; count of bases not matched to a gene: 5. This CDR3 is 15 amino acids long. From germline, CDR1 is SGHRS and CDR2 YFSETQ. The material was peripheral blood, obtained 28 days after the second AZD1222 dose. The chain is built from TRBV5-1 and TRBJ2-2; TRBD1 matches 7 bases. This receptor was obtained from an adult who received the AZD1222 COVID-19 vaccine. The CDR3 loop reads CASSLGGGASGELFF. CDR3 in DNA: TGCGCCAGCAGCTTGGGAGGGGGCGCTTCCGGGGAGCTGTTTTTT.